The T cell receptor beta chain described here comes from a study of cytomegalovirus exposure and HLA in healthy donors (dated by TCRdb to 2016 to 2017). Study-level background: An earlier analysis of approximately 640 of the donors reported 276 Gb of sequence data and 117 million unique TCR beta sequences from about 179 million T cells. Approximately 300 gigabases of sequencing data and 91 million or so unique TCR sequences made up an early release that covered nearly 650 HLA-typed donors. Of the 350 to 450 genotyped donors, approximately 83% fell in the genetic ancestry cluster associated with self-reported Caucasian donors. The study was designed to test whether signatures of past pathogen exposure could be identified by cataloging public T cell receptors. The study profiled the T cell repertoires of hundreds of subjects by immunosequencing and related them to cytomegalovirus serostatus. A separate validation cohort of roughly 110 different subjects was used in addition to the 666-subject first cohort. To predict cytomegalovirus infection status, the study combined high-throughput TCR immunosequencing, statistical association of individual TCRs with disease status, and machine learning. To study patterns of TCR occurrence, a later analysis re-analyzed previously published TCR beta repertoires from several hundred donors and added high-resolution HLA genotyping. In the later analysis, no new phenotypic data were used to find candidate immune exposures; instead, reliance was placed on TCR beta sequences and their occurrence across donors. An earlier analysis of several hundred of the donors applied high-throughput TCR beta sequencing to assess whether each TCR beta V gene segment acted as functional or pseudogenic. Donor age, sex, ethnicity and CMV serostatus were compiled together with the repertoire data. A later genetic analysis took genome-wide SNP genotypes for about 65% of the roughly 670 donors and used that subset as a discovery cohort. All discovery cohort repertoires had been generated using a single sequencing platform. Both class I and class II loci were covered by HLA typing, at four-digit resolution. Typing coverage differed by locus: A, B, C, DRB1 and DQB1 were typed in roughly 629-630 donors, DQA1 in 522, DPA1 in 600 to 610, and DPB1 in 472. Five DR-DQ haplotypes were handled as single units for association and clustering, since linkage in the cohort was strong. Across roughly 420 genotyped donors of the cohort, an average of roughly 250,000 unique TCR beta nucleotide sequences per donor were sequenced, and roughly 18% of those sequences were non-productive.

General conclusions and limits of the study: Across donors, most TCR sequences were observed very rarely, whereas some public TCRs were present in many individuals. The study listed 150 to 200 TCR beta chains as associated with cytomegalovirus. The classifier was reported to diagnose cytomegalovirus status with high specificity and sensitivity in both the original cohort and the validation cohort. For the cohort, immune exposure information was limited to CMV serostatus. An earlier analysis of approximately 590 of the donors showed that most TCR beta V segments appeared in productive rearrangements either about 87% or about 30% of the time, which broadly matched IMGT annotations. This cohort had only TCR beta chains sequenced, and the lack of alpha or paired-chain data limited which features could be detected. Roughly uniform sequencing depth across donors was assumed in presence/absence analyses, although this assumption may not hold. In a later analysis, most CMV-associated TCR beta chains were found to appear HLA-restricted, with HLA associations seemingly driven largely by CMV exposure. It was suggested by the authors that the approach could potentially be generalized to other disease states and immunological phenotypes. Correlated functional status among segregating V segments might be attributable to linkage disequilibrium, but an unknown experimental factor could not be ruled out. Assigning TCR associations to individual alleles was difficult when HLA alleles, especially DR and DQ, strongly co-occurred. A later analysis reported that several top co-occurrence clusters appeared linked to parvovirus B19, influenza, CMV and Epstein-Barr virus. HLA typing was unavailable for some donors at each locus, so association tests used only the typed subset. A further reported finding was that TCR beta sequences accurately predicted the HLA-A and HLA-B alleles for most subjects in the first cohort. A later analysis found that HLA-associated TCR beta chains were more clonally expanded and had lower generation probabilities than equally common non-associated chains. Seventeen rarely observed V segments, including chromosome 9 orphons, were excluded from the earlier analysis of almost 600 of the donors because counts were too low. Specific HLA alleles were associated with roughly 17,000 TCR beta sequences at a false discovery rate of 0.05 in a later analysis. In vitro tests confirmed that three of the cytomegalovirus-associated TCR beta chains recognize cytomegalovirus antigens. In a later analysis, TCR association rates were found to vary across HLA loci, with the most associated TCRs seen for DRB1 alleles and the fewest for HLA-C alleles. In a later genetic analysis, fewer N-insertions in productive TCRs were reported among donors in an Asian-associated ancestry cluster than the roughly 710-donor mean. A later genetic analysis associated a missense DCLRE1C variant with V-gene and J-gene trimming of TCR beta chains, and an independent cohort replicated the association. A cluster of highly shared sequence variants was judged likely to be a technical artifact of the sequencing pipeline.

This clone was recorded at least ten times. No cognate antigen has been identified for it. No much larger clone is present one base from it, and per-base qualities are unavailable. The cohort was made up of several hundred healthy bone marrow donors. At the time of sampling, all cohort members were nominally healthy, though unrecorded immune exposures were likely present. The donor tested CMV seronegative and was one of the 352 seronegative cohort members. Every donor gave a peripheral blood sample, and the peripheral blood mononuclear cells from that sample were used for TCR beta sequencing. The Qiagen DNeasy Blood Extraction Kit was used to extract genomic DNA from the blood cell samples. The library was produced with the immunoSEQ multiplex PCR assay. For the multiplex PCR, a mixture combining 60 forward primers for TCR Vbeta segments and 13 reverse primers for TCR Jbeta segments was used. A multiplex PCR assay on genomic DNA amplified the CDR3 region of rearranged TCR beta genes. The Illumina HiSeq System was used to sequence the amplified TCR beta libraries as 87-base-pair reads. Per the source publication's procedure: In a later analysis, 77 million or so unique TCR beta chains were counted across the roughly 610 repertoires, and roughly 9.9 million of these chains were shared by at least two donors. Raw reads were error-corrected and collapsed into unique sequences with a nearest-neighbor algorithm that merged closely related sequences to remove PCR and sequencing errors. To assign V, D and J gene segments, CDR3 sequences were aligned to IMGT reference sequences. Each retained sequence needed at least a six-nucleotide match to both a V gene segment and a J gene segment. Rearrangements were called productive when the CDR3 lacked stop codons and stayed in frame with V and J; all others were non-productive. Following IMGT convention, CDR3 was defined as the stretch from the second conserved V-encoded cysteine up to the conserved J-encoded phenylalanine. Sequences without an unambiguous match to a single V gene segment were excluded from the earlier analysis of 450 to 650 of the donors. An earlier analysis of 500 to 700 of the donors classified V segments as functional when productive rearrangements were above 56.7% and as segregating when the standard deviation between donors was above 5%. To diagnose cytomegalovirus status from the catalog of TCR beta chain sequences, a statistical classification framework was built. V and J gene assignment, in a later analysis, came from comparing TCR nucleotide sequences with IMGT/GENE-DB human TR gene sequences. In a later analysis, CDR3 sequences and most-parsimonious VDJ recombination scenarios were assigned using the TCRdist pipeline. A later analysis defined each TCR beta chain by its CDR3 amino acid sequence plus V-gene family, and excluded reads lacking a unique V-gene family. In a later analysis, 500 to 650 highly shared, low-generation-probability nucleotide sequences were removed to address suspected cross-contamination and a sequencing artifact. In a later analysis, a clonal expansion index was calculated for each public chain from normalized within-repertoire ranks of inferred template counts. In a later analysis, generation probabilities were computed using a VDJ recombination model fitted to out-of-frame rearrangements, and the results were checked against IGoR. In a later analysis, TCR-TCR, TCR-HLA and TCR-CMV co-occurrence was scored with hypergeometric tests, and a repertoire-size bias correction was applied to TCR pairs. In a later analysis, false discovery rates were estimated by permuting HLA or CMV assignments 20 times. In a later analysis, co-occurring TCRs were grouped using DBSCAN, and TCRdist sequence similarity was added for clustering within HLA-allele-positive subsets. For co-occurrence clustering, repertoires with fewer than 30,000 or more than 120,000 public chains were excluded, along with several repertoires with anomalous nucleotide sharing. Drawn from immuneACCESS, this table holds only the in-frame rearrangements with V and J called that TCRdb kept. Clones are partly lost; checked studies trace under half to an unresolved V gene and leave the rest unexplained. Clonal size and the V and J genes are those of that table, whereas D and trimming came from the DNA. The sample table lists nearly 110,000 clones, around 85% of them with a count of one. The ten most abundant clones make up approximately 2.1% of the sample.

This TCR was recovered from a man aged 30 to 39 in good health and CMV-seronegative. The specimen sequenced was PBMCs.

The CDR3 in this case is CASSWDLNTEAFF. The base sequence is TGTGCCAGCAGCTGGGACTTGAACACTGAAGCTTTCTTT. This chain joins TRBV5-5 to TRBJ1-1; a weak D assignment points to TRBD1 (5 bases agree). Inclusive of the bounding cysteine and phenylalanine, the CDR3 is 13 residues long. The kept DNA is CDR3 alone, 39 bases in frame from the first base. V sheds 3 bases and J sheds 0 bases, leaving 6 bases between their ends. CDR1 and CDR2, per the germline V gene (reference sequence), are SGHKS and YYEKEE.